The present T cell receptor (beta chain) was sequenced within a study of vaccination effects on CD4 cells after COVID-19 (dated by TCRdb to 2022 to 2024). Broadly, across the study: Each participant got two doses of an mRNA SARS-CoV-2 vaccine, either BNT162b2 or mRNA-1273. The study compared SARS-CoV-2 spike-specific CD4+ TCR repertoires before and after mRNA vaccination in COVID-19 convalescent patients and infection-naive vaccine recipients. The full study included 10 COVID-19 convalescent patients and several SARS-CoV-2-naive healthy vaccine recipients. The Oncomine TCR Beta short-read assay on an Illumina iSeq 100 was used to sequence cultures from other donors in the study. The investigation overall reported the following: In healthy vaccine recipients, vaccine-induced clones were almost all SARS-CoV-2 mono-reactive, with only 1 of 255 being cross-reactive with common cold coronaviruses. Both infection-induced and vaccine-induced clones contracted markedly at late post-vaccination timepoints, which is consistent with waning T cell responses. The study was limited by a small number of convalescent patients and lacked early post-infection timepoints.

The library came from the immunoSEQ multiplex PCR assay. DNA from the cultured, isolated CD4+ T cells was subjected to TCR beta CDR3 sequencing. Per the source publication's procedure: Non-productive TCR sequences were removed, reads were trimmed to the CDR3 region, and CDR3s of at least 7 amino acids were retained. The MANAFEST web app was used to identify antigen-specific clonotypes by comparing expansion in peptide wells with expansion in reference cultures. For clones to be considered positive, expansion at FDR<0.05 versus reference and all other wells, an odds ratio above 5, and a frequency above 0.1% in two replicate wells were required. Cross-reactive clonotypes were defined as significantly expanded in SARS-CoV-2 spike wells and in at least one common cold coronavirus spike condition. Levenshtein distance calculated with the stringdist R package was used to assess CDR3 similarity, and unrooted trees were constructed with ape in R 3.6.1. Entries here come from immuneACCESS through TCRdb and include only in-frame sequences with V and J called. Some clones fail to appear in such tables; in the studies checked, an unresolved V gene covers under half of the shortfall, and the cause of the remainder is unknown. V, J and clone size were drawn from that table, and D and trimming were deduced from the DNA. The sample table contains over 55,000 clones; only one count was recorded for roughly 75% of them. 3% to 4% of the sample goes to the ten largest clones.

Of note for this clone: It lacks a known antigen. No much larger clone exists at a distance of one base, and base qualities are not known.

The ViraFEST assay stimulated PBMC with viral peptide pools and then used TCR sequencing to identify antigen-specific CD4+ T cell clonotypes by expansion. After around 10 days of culture, CD4+ T cells were isolated with the EasySep CD4+ T cell isolation kit. Negative nucleocapsid antibody results before and after vaccination confirmed that the healthy vaccine recipients had no prior SARS-CoV-2 infection. Two million PBMC per well were cultured in IMDM with 5% human AB serum, 8.5 to 10 IU/ml IL-2 and gentamicin, plus 10 ug/ml peptides. On days 3 and 7, half of the culture medium was replaced with fresh IL-2-containing medium. Unless otherwise noted, each peptide stimulation condition was cultured in triplicate wells. PBMC were separated from whole blood using Ficoll-Paque Plus gradient centrifugation and were then either cryopreserved at -140C or used fresh. Overlapping peptide pools spanned the spike proteins of SARS-CoV-2 and the common cold coronaviruses HCoV-NL63, HCoV-OC43 and HCoV-229E. The QIAamp micro DNA kit was used to extract genomic DNA from the cultured CD4+ T cells.

The receptor was isolated from a human donor who received a COVID-19 vaccine. The source was CD4+ T cells from PBMCs cultured with HCoV-OC43 spike peptides, collected before COVID-19 vaccination. The cell subset or site label here, explained by the study, means: HCoV-OC43 spike overlapping peptide pool stimulation.

The nucleotide sequence reads TGTGCCAGCAGCTTAGTTCCGGAGCGGGGGCCCGAGCATGAGCAGTTCTTC. This is translated as CASSLVPERGPEHEQFF. The V gene is TRBV13 and the J gene is TRBJ2-1; TRBD2 aligns with 8 central bases. Looking up the germline V gene (reference sequence) yields CDR1 PRHDT and CDR2 FYEKMQ. Germline trimming: 1 base from V, 8 bases from J; junction bases outside gene matches: 13. The CDR3 contains 17 residues, cysteine and phenylalanine counted. The only DNA kept is the CDR3, 51 bases in frame from the first base.